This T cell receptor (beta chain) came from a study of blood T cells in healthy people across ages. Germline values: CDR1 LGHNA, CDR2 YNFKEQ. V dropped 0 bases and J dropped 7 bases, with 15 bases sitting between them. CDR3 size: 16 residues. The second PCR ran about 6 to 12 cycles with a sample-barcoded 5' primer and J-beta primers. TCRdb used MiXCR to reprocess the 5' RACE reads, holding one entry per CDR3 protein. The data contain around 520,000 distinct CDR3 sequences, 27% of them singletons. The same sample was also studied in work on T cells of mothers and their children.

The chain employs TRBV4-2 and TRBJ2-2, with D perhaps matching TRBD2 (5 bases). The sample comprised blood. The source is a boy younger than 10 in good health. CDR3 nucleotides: TGTGCCAGCAGCCAAGATAAGTGGCTGGAGGTCGGGGAGCTGTTTTTT. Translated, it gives CASSQDKWLEVGELFF.